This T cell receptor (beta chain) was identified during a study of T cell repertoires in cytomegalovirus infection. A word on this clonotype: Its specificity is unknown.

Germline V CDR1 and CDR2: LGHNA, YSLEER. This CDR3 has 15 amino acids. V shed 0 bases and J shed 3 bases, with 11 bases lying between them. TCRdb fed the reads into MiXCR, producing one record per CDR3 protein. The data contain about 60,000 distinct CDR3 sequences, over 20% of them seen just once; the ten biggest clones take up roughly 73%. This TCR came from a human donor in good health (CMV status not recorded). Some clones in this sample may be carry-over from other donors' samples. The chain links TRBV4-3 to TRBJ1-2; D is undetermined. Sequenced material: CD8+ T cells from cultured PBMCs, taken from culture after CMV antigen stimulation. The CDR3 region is CASSQEVLGDYGYTF. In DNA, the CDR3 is TGCGCCAGCAGCCAAGAAGTCCTCGGGGACTATGGCTACACCTTC.